This passage covers 21 T cell receptor beta chains from one sample sequenced in a study of blood T cell repertoires in COVID-19. The assay was immunoSEQ multiplex PCR, and TCRdb's table has in-frame clones only and misses some. Here the sample spans 250,000 to 300,000 clones, over 75% being singletons. The specimen was peripheral blood. Source of these receptors: a woman in her thirties with acute or convalescent COVID-19.

CDR3 sequence reads: CAWMGDTSGNTIYF. The CDR3 nucleotides read TGTGCCTGGATGGGGGACACCTCTGGAAACACCATATATTTT. This chain connects TRBV30 to TRBJ1-3; maybe TRBD1 (6 bases). The CDR3 consists of 14 residues. CDR1 GTSNPN and CDR2 SVGIG come from the germline V gene (reference sequence). With 4 bases removed from V and 0 bases from J, the gap between germline ends came to 10 bases.

The genes are TRBV3-1 (or the pseudogene TRBV3-2) and TRBJ1-2, with 7 bases matching TRBD1. J lost 2 bases, V lost 1 base, and 13 bases had no gene match. This CDR3 is 18 amino acids long. Germline CDR1 LGHDT, CDR2 YNNKEL (reference sequence). The CDR3 DNA reads TGTGCCAGCAGCCAAGTAAGGCCGACAGGGTTTTTGAACTATGGCTACACCTTC. Translating it yields CASSQVRPTGFLNYGYTF.

This clone was detected only once. This chain joins TRBV10-3 and TRBJ2-7; TRBD2 aligns across 10 bases. This CDR3 contains 20 residues. V lost 2 bases to trimming and J lost 4 bases; unmatched junction nucleotides: 20. CDR1 is ENHRY, CDR2 SYGVKD, per germline. The CDR3 sequence: CAISEARVGVRASGRYEQYF. DNA of the CDR3: TGTGCCATCAGTGAGGCACGGGTGGGGGTGAGGGCTAGCGGGAGATACGAGCAGTACTTC.

The chain links TRBV29-1 to TRBJ1-4, with 7 bases matching TRBD1. V lost 8 bases and J lost 3; bases outside the gene matches: 6. The length of the CDR3 is 13 residues. CDR1 SQVTM and CDR2 ANQGSEA come from the germline V gene. The CDR3 DNA sequence: TGCAGCACTAAGGGGGCATCTAATGAAAAACTGTTTTTT. It codes for CSTKGASNEKLFF.

The V and J genes are TRBV30 and TRBJ2-7, with D tentatively TRBD1 (7 bases). Trimming cost V 5 bases and J 0 bases, with 17 bases left between them. Per germline, CDR1 GTSNPN and CDR2 SVGIG (reference sequence). The CDR3 consists of 15 residues. The chain's CDR3 is CAWAGTDQSSYEQYF. The CDR3 nucleotides read TGTGCCTGGGCGGGGACAGACCAAAGCTCCTACGAGCAGTACTTC. Full variable domain (outside the CDR3, taken from reference TRBV30 and TRBJ2-7): SQTIHQWPATLVQPVGSPLSLECTVEGTSNPNLYWYRQAAGRGLQLLFYSVGIGQISSEVPQNLSASRPQDRQFILSSKKLLLSDSGFYLCAWAGTDQSSYEQYFGPGTRLTVT.

The genes are TRBV2 and TRBJ2-2; 15 nucleotides match TRBD2. The length of the CDR3 is 15 residues. Germline V gene data show CDR1 as SNHLY and CDR2 as FYNNEI. The trim removed 8 bases at V and 8 bases at J, leaving 6 bases unmatched. CDR3 region: CASVWTSGRGGELFF. The CDR3 bases are TGTGCCAGCGTCTGGACTAGCGGGAGGGGTGGGGAGCTGTTTTTT.

This clone was seen only a few times. The rearrangement uses TRBV6-1 and TRBJ2-1; TRBD2 aligns across 10 bases. Germline values: CDR1 MNHNS, CDR2 SASEGT. V was pared by 0 bases and J by 1 base, with 12 bases of the junction left unmatched. The CDR3 spans 20 residues. The CDR3 DNA sequence: TGTGCCAGCAGTGAAGCGAGAGGAAGGAGCGGGAGGGATTCCTACAATGAGCAGTTCTTC. It translates to CASSEARGRSGRDSYNEQFF.

J is TRBJ1-1 and V is TRBV7-8; D is ambiguous. This CDR3 comprises 13 residues. Per germline, CDR1 SGHVS and CDR2 FQNEAQ. The V and J ends lost 5 bases and 0 bases respectively, with 7 bases between them. DNA for the CDR3: TGTGCCAGCAGCCCTTTTATGAACACTGAAGCTTTCTTT. Its translation is CASSPFMNTEAFF.

This sequence joins TRBV10-3 and TRBJ1-1, with D possibly being TRBD1 (5 bases). The V and J ends lost 2 bases and 1 base respectively, with 17 bases between them. Germline CDR1 reads ENHRY; CDR2 reads SYGVKD. The CDR3 has 17 amino acids. The CDR3 reads CAISELRRGGKNTEAFF. DNA for the CDR3: TGTGCCATCAGTGAGCTTCGAAGGGGTGGGAAGAACACTGAAGCTTTCTTT.

The rearrangement uses TRBV5-6 and TRBJ1-2, with no clear D. The V end was cut by 3 bases, the J end by 4 bases, with 4 bases between. Germline V gene sequence: CDR1 SGHDT, CDR2 YYEEEE. CDR3 length: 11 residues. The CDR3, as DNA: TGTGCCAGCAGCTCACTCTATGGCTACACCTTC. As protein: CASSSLYGYTF.

The rearrangement links TRBV5-4 to TRBJ2-7, with 9 bases aligning to TRBD2. J was trimmed by 0 bases and V by 4 bases; bases with no gene match: 5. There are 15 residues in the CDR3. CDR1 SGHNT and CDR2 YYREEE come from the germline V gene (reference sequence). The CDR3 DNA is TGTGCCAGCAGCCGTAGCGGGAGTACCTCCTACGAGCAGTACTTC. Translating it yields CASSRSGSTSYEQYF.

This clone turned up a few times. The rearrangement joins TRBV7-3 to TRBJ2-5; 10 positions match TRBD2. The CDR3 length is 15 residues. The germline V gene has CDR1 SGHTA and CDR2 FQGTGA. J gave up 4 bases and V 5 bases, and 7 bases lay outside the gene matches. CDR3 sequence: CASSPAGGAAETQYF. The DNA for the CDR3 is TGTGCCAGCAGCCCAGCGGGGGGGGCGGCAGAGACCCAGTACTTC.

The V gene is TRBV9, the J gene TRBJ1-3; a weak D match, TRBD1 (6 bases). CDR1 is SGDLS and CDR2 is YYNGEE in the germline V gene. The CDR3 totals 14 residues. V lost 4 bases and J lost 2, with 10 bases in between. CDR3 amino acids: CASSPTGPGNTIYF. CDR3 coding DNA: TGTGCCAGCAGCCCGACAGGACCTGGAAACACCATATATTTT. The complete variable domain, with remaining parts taken from reference TRBV9 and TRBJ1-3, reads DSGVTQTPKHLITATGQRVTLRCSPRSGDLSVYWYQQSLDQGLQFLIQYYNGEERAKGNILERFSAQQFPDLHSELNLSSLELGDSALYFCASSPTGPGNTIYFGEGSWLTVV.

The chain employs TRBV7-6 and TRBJ2-1; 14 bases are shared with TRBD2. The CDR3 consists of 20 residues. Trimming at V came to 3 bases and at J to 5 bases, leaving 15 bases not matched to a gene. CDR1 is SGHVS and CDR2 is FNYEAQ in the germline V gene. The CDR3 coding sequence is TGTGCCAGCAGCTTCCTCAGCAGGGGACTAGCGGGAGTAGTAAACAATGAGCAGTTCTTC. Its translation is CASSFLSRGLAGVVNNEQFF. Supplemented by reference TRBV7-6 and TRBJ2-1, the full variable domain reads GAGVSQSPRYKVTKRGQDVALRCDPISGHVSLYWYRQALGQGPEFLTYFNYEAQQDKSGLPNDRFSAERPEGSISTLTIQRTEQRDSAMYRCASSFLSRGLAGVVNNEQFFGPGTRLTVL.

The J gene is TRBJ2-5, the V gene TRBV10-3, with TRBD1 identical over 9 bases. V lost 6 bases, J lost 2 bases, and 10 bases stayed unmatched. Germline V gives CDR1 ENHRY, CDR2 SYGVKD. This CDR3 has 16 amino acids. The CDR3 nucleotides are TGTGCCATCAGACCAACCGGGACAGGGACACAAGAGACCCAGTACTTC. It translates to CAIRPTGTGTQETQYF.

The rearrangement links TRBV6-5 to TRBJ1-1; TRBD1 aligns across 7 bases. This CDR3 comprises 14 residues. Germline V gene sequence: CDR1 MNHEY, CDR2 SVGAGI. Trimming removed 7 bases from V and 3 bases from J; junction bases left unmatched: 8. CDR3 nucleotide sequence: TGTGCCAGCAAGCAGGGGGGATTTGACACTGAAGCTTTCTTT. Protein: CASKQGGFDTEAFF.

The V call is TRBV19, the J call TRBJ2-5; 7 positions match TRBD1. The ends lost 1 base at V and 5 bases at J; junction bases unmatched: 7. CDR3 length: 15 amino acids. In germline, CDR1 is LNHDA, CDR2 SQIVND (reference sequence). CDR3: CASSIATGEMETQYF. DNA for the CDR3: TGTGCCAGTAGTATAGCCACAGGGGAAATGGAGACCCAGTACTTC.

The chain joins TRBV10-3 to TRBJ1-1; no clear D gene. The V end lost 10 bases, the J end lost 1 base, and 13 bases lay between the germline ends. CDR3 size: 13 residues. Germline lookup yields CDR1 ENHRY and CDR2 SYGVKD. CDR3 loop: CATADGRNTEAFF. The CDR3, as DNA: TGTGCCACCGCGGACGGGAGGAACACTGAAGCTTTCTTT.

The V and J genes are TRBV11-2 and TRBJ2-1, with 16 positions matching TRBD2. The CDR3 totals 17 residues. Losses at the gene ends were 3 bases for V and 2 bases for J; bases not matched to a gene: 1. Germline CDR1 and CDR2: SGHAT and FQNNGV. In DNA, the CDR3 is TGTGCCAGCAGCTTTGGGACTAGCGGGAGGGCCTACAATGAGCAGTTCTTC. It yields the protein CASSFGTSGRAYNEQFF.

This chain links TRBV19 with TRBJ2-1, with 9 bases lining up with TRBD2. This CDR3 contains 17 residues. Germline V gene lookup returns CDR1 LNHDA and CDR2 SQIVND (reference sequence). Trimming took 5 bases from V and 5 from J; bases not matched to a gene: 13. CDR3: CASSLRLAGTIHNEQFF. CDR3 in DNA: TGTGCCAGTAGTTTACGTCTAGCGGGAACCATCCACAATGAGCAGTTCTTC.

This clone was found once. This chain links TRBV5-1 with TRBJ2-1; D perhaps matches TRBD2 (5 bases). The germline V gene has CDR1 SGHRS and CDR2 YFSETQ. The length of the CDR3 is 16 residues. V was trimmed by 4 bases and J by 7 bases, leaving 21 bases between them. This CDR3 is CASSPRIAEPGNEQFF. The CDR3 DNA is TGCGCCAGCAGCCCCCGTATCGCGGAACCGGGGAATGAGCAGTTCTTC.